This T cell receptor (beta chain) derives from a study of T cell repertoires in ileal Crohn's disease. About the research overall: Every patient was operated on for stricturing (approximately 60%) or penetrating (about 40%) complications. Study outcomes and limitations: Clonal expansions were more frequent in active smokers than non-smokers at surgery.

Of note for this clone: The antigen is not known.

Clones were sequenced by immunoSEQ multiplex PCR, and TCRdb holds only the in-frame ones, with some missing. The sample holds 9,500 to 15,000 clones, around 80% seen once. Germline V lookup: CDR1 MNHNS, CDR2 SASEGT. V shed 0 bases and J 7 bases; nucleotides not matched to a gene: 6. CDR3 size: 16 residues. Sequenced material: ileal tissue. The source is an adult with Crohn's disease. The rearrangement links TRBV6-1 to TRBJ1-4; 9 bases align to TRBD1. This CDR3 is CASSEALRQGVEKLFF. Here the CDR3 DNA reads TGTGCCAGCAGTGAAGCGCTTCGACAGGGGGTTGAAAAACTGTTTTTT.